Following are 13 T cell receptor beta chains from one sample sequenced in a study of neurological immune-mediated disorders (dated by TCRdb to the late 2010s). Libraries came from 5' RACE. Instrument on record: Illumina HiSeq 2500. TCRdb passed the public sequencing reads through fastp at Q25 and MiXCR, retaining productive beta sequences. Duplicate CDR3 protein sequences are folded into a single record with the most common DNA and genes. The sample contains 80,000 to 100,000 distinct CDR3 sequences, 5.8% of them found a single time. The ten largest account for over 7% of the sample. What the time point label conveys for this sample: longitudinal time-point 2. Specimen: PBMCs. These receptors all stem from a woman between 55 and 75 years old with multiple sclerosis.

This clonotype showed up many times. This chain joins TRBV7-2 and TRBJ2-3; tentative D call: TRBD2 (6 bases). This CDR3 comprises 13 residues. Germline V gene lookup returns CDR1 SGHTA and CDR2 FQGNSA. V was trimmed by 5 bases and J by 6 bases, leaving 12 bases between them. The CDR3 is CASSRGAGDTQYF. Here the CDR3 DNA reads TGTGCCAGCAGCCGCGGGGCGGGGGATACGCAGTATTTT.

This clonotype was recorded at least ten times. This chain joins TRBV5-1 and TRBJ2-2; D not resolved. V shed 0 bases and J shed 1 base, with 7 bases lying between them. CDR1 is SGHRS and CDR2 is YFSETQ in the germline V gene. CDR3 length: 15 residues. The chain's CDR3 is CASSLAPVNTGELFF. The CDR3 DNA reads TGCGCCAGCAGCTTGGCTCCAGTGAACACCGGGGAGCTGTTTTTT.

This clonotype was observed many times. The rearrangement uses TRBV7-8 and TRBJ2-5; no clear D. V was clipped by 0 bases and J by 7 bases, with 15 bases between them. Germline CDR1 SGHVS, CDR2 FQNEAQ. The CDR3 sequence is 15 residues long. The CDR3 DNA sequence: TGTGCCAGCAGCTTAGCGGGGAACACGGTTGGGACCCAGTACTTC. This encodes CASSLAGNTVGTQYF.

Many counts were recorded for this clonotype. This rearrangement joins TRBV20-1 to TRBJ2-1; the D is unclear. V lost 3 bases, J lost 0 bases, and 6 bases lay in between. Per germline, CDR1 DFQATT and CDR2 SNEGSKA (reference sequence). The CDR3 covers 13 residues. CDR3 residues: CSASVSSYNEQFF. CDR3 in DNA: TGCAGTGCTAGTGTGAGCTCCTACAATGAGCAGTTCTTC.

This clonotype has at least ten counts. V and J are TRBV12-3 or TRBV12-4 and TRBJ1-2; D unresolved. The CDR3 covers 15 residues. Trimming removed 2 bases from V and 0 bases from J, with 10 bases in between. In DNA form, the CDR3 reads TGTGCCAGCAGTTTAAGGGCCTTCACTAACTATGGCTACACCTTC. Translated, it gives CASSLRAFTNYGYTF.

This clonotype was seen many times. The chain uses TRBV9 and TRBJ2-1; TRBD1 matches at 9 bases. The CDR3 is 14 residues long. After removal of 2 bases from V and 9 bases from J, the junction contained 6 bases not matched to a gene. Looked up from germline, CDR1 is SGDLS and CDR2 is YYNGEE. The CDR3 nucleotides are TGTGCCAGCAGCGTCCAGGGACAGGGAGGTGAGCAGTTCTTC. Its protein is CASSVQGQGGEQFF.

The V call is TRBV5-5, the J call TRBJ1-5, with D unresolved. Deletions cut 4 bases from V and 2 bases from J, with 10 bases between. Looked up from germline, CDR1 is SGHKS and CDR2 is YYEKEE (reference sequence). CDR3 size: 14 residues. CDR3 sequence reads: CASSPRDGNQPQHF. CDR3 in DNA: TGTGCCAGCAGCCCCCGGGATGGCAATCAGCCCCAGCATTTT.

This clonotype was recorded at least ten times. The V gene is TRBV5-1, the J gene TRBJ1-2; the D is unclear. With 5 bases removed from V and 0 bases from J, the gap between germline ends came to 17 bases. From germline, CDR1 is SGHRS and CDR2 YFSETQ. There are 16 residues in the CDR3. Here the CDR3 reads CASSTRRDLSNYGYTF. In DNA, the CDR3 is TGCGCCAGCAGTACTCGGAGAGACCTCTCTAACTATGGCTACACCTTC. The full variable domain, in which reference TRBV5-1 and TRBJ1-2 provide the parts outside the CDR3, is KAGVTQTPRYLIKTRGQQVTLSCSPISGHRSVSWYQQTPGQGLQFLFEYFSETQRNKGNFPGRFSGRQFSNSRSEMNVSTLELGDSALYLCASSTRRDLSNYGYTFGSGTRLTVV.

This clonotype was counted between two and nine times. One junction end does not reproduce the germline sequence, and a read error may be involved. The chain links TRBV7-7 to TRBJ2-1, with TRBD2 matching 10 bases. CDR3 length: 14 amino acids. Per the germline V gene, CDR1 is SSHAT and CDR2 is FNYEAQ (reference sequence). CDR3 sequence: CASSLYERGGEQFF. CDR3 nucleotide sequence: TGTGCTAGCAGCTTATACGAGCGGGGGGGTGAGCAGTTCTTC.

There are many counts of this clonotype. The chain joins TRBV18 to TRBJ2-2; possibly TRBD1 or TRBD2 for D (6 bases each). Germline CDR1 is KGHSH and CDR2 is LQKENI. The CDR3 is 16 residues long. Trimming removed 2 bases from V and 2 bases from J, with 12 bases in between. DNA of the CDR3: TGTGCCAGCTCACCATTCGGGGGCGCTAACACCGGGGAGCTGTTTTTT. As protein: CASSPFGGANTGELFF.

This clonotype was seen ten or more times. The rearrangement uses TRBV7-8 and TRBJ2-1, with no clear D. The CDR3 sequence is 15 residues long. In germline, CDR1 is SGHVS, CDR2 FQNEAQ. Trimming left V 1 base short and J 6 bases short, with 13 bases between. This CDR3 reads CASSLVASRRNEQFF. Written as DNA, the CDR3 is TGTGCCAGCAGCTTAGTGGCTAGTCGGCGCAATGAGCAGTTCTTC.

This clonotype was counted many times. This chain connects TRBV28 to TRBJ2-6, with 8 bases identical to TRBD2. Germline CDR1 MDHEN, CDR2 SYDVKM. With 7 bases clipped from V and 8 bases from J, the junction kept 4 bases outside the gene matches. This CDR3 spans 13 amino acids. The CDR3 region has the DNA TGTGCCAGCACCTCGGGGGGGTCCAACGTCCTGACTTTC. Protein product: CASTSGGSNVLTF.

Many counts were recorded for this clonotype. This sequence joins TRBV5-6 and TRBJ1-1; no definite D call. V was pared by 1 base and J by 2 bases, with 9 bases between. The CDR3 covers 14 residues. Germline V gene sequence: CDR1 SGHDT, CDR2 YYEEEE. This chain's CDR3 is CASSLWTPNTEAFF. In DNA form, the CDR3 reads TGTGCCAGCAGCTTGTGGACCCCCAACACTGAAGCTTTCTTT.